The T cell receptor (beta chain) under discussion was sequenced for a study of response to subunit inactivated influenza vaccine. Study-wide results and limits: Authors suggested each seasonal influenza vaccination recruits few new T cells.

A remark on this clonotype: The antigen is undetermined. With a much larger clone just one base away, this may be a read error.

This CDR3 is 13 amino acids long. CDR1 is MGHDK and CDR2 is SYGVNS in the germline V gene. The V end lost 6 bases, the J end lost 3 bases, and 9 bases lay between the germline ends. In TCRdb, the RT-PCR reads were re-called with MiXCR into one record per CDR3 protein. The repertoire holds roughly 160,000 distinct CDR3 sequences, 9.5% to 12% seen once, with around 40% in the top ten. The material was CD8+ T cells sorted from PBMCs, obtained around 25 months after vaccination. The V gene is TRBV25-1, the J gene TRBJ2-1, with a weak D call TRBD2 (5 bases). The clonotype originates from a man between 50 and 75 years old who received an inactivated influenza vaccine. The CDR3 is CASSSDYYNEQFF. CDR3 coding DNA: TGTGCCAGCAGCAGCGACTACTACAATGAGCAGTTCTTC.